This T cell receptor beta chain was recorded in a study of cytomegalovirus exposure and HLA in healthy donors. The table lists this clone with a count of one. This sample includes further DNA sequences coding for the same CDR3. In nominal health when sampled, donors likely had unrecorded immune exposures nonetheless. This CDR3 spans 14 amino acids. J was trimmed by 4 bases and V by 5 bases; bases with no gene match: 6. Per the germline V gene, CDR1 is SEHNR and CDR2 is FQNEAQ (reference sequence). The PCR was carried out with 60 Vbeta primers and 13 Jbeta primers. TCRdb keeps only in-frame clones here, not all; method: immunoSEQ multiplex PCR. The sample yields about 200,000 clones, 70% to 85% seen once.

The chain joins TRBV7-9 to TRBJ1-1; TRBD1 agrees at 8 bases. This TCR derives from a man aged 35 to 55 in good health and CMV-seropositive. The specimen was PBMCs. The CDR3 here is CASSPQGAGTEAFF. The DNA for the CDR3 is TGTGCCAGCAGCCCTCAGGGGGCAGGCACTGAAGCTTTCTTT.